Listed below are T cell receptor beta chains from one sample, sequenced in a study of blood T cells in healthy people across ages. TCRdb re-derived calls from the 5' RACE reads in MiXCR, one entry per CDR3 protein. Among 1.5 million to 2 million distinct CDR3 sequences listed, around half were seen once. The specimen sequenced was blood. The origin of the receptors is a woman aged 40-49 years in good health. CDR3s include the opening cysteine and the closing phenylalanine or tryptophan. A D gene is named only where the DNA matches it firmly. Expanded clones are given a class, and other clones once, few, many or no size at all.

DNA,CDR3,V,size,D,J
TGTGCCAGCGGTGCGCAGGGCTTTAATGAAAAACTGTTTTTT,CASGAQGFNEKLFF,TRBV7-2,few,-,TRBJ1-4
TGCAGCTCCGACGGGATAACAGGGGGCGCGTTTGGCTACACCTTC,CSSDGITGGAFGYTF,TRBV29-1,-,TRBD1,TRBJ1-2
TGTGCCAGCAGCTCTGCTTCACTAGCGTCAGGGACAGATACGCAGTATTTT,CASSSASLASGTDTQYF,TRBV7-9,-,TRBD2,TRBJ2-3
TGTGCCATCAGTGGGACTAGCGGGGACCATGAGCAGTACTTC,CAISGTSGDHEQYF,TRBV10-3,-,TRBD2,TRBJ2-7
TGCAGTGCCCAGAAGTCAGGGACTTCCTACGAGCAGTACTTC,CSAQKSGTSYEQYF,TRBV20-1,-,-,TRBJ2-7
TGTGCCAGCAGCCCCCCACCGGGGGGGGACCAAGAGACCCAGTACTTC,CASSPPPGGDQETQYF,TRBV4-2,few,TRBD2,TRBJ2-5
TGCAGTGCGTGGTGGCTCCAAGAGACCCAGTACTTC,CSAWWLQETQYF,TRBV20-1,few,-,TRBJ2-5
TGTGCCAGCAGCTTAGACGGGGGGTCCCCCTACGAGCAGTACTTC,CASSLDGGSPYEQYF,TRBV7-2,-,TRBD2,TRBJ2-7
TGTGCCAGCAGCCAGGATACATCAGGAAGAATGAACACTGAAGCTTTCTTT,CASSQDTSGRMNTEAFF,TRBV3-1,-,-,TRBJ1-1
TGCAGTGCTGAGGTAGCGGGGGGCAGCTCCTACAATGAGCAGTTCTTC,CSAEVAGGSSYNEQFF,TRBV20-1,-,TRBD2,TRBJ2-1
TGTGCCAGCAGCTTAGGCCGGGGGGAGCTTTACGAGCAGTACTTC,CASSLGRGELYEQYF,TRBV13,-,TRBD2,TRBJ2-7
TGTGCCAGCAGCTTATTGGCTAGCGGGGCTAACTCCTACAATGAGCAGTTCTTC,CASSLLASGANSYNEQFF,TRBV7-9,few,TRBD2,TRBJ2-1
TGTGCCAGCACCCGAGCGGGGGCTTTAGGAGGCTACACCTTC,CASTRAGALGGYTF,TRBV12-3/TRBV12-4,-,-,TRBJ1-2
TGTGCCAGCTCACAGGGACAGGACTGGGGCTACACCTTC,CASSQGQDWGYTF,TRBV18,-,TRBD1,TRBJ1-2
TGTGCCAGCAGCGTAGACGGGGTACCTAACTATGGCTACACCTTC,CASSVDGVPNYGYTF,TRBV9,few,-,TRBJ1-2
TGTGCCAGCAGCTTGGTGTCTAGCGGGGGGTACTCCTACGAGCAGTACTTC,CASSLVSSGGYSYEQYF,TRBV5-5,-,TRBD2,TRBJ2-7
TGTGCCAGCAGTTTATCACAACGGGGCTACACCTTC,CASSLSQRGYTF,TRBV28,-,-,TRBJ1-2
TGTGCCAGCATCCCCAGCGGGGGTATCGGTCAGCCCCAGCATTTT,CASIPSGGIGQPQHF,TRBV12-3/TRBV12-4,few,-,TRBJ1-5
TGTGCCAGCAGCCCCTCCAGGACAGAGCAGCCCCAGCATTTT,CASSPSRTEQPQHF,TRBV7-2,-,-,TRBJ1-5
TGCGCCAGCAGCCAAGAATATAGGCAGTTAATAACAGATACGCAGTATTTT,CASSQEYRQLITDTQYF,TRBV4-3,-,-,TRBJ2-3
TGTGCCAGCAGCTTGACTAGGGGGCTAGTAGGGGCCAACGTCCTGACTTTC,CASSLTRGLVGANVLTF,TRBV5-6,few,TRBD1,TRBJ2-6
TGTGCCAGGAATACGGGACAGGGGTCGGGTGGCTACACCTTC,CARNTGQGSGGYTF,TRBV2,-,TRBD1,TRBJ1-2
TGTGCCAGCAGCTGGGGACTAGCGGGGGAGACGCAAGAGACCCAGTACTTC,CASSWGLAGETQETQYF,TRBV13,few,TRBD2,TRBJ2-5
TGCAGCTTCGGGGAAATAGGGCAGCCCCAGCATTTT,CSFGEIGQPQHF,TRBV29-1,-,-,TRBJ1-5
TGCGCCAGCAGCCAAGATATTGGGACAAGGGGGCAGCCCCAGCATTTT,CASSQDIGTRGQPQHF,TRBV4-3,-,-,TRBJ1-5
TGTGCCACCAGCGGGGACAGGGACAATTCACCCCTCCACTTT,CATSGDRDNSPLHF,TRBV15,-,TRBD1,TRBJ1-6
TGTGCCAGCAGTCCAACAGTCCGCACAGATACGCAGTATTTT,CASSPTVRTDTQYF,TRBV6-5,-,-,TRBJ2-3
TGCGCCAGCAGCCAAGATTCCGCGACAGGGGGCTGGGAGACCCAGTACTTC,CASSQDSATGGWETQYF,TRBV4-3,few,TRBD1,TRBJ2-5
TGTGCCATCAGTGAGTCGTCGACAGACAACCCCTACGAGCAGTACTTC,CAISESSTDNPYEQYF,TRBV10-3,-,-,TRBJ2-7
TGTGCCAGCAGCCCGCAGGGGGGGCTAGCCGCCGGTACGCAGTATTTT,CASSPQGGLAAGTQYF,TRBV9,-,-,TRBJ2-3
TGTGCCAGCAGTAACCGACAGTTCCAAGAGACCCAGTACTTC,CASSNRQFQETQYF,TRBV12-3/TRBV12-4,few,-,TRBJ2-5
TGCAGCGCCAAAAACACTGAAGCTTTCTTT,CSAKNTEAFF,TRBV29-1,-,-,TRBJ1-1
TGCAGTGCTAGAGATTCGGCGAAAAACATTCAGTACTTC,CSARDSAKNIQYF,TRBV20-1,few,-,TRBJ2-4
TGCAGCGTAGGGGTGAATGGCTACACCTTC,CSVGVNGYTF,TRBV29-1,-,-,TRBJ1-2
TGCAGTGCTCTCCCCTCTAGGGGCACAGATACGCAGTATTTT,CSALPSRGTDTQYF,TRBV20-1,few,-,TRBJ2-3
TGTGCCAGCAGAGGGACAGGGTTTCATTACGAGCAGTACTTC,CASRGTGFHYEQYF,TRBV12-3/TRBV12-4,-,TRBD1,TRBJ2-7
TGTGCCAGCAGTGAGTTCCGGGGGCGGGGAGCCAAAAACATTCAGTACTTC,CASSEFRGRGAKNIQYF,TRBV6-1,-,-,TRBJ2-4
TGTGCCAGCAGTTTACAGGGGAGGAGTGGCTACACCTTC,CASSLQGRSGYTF,TRBV12-3/TRBV12-4,-,-,TRBJ1-2
TGTGCCAGCAGCCCGTGGGCAGGGTCAGCAACTAATGAAAAACTGTTTTTT,CASSPWAGSATNEKLFF,TRBV7-9,-,-,TRBJ1-4
TGTGCCAGCAGCCAGGGGACAGACGTCTATGGCTACACCTTC,CASSQGTDVYGYTF,TRBV13,-,TRBD1,TRBJ1-2
TGTGCCAGCGGACAAAGGGGGCGGCCTAATGAAAAACTGTTTTTT,CASGQRGRPNEKLFF,TRBV11-2,-,TRBD1,TRBJ1-4
TGCAGTGCTGCCTCTTCGGGGAGGCGCAATGAGCAGTTCTTC,CSAASSGRRNEQFF,TRBV20-1,-,-,TRBJ2-1
TGTGCCAGCAGTTCCCCTCTAGCCGGACTAGCGGGGGGGCGAGAGGAGCAGTACTTC,CASSSPLAGLAGGREEQYF,TRBV12-3/TRBV12-4,-,TRBD2,TRBJ2-7
TGTGCCAGCAGTTCCTCCGGGACCCTCCGCTACGAGCAGTACTTC,CASSSSGTLRYEQYF,TRBV28,-,-,TRBJ2-7
TGTGCCACCAGTGCTCGGGCAGCGAGCTCCTACGAGCAGTACTTC,CATSARAASSYEQYF,TRBV24-1,few,-,TRBJ2-7
TGTGCCAGCAGCTCGGGACAGATTTTACAAGAGACCCAGTACTTC,CASSSGQILQETQYF,TRBV5-6,-,TRBD1,TRBJ2-5
TGTGCTAGTGGTTTGGTAAGGGACGGGGTAGGCAATGAGCAGTTCTTC,CASGLVRDGVGNEQFF,TRBV12-5,-,-,TRBJ2-1
TGTGCCAGTGAAAGGCGGGGGGGAATCTACAATGAGCAGTTCTTC,CASERRGGIYNEQFF,TRBV18,-,TRBD2,TRBJ2-1
TGTGCCAGCAGCACCAGGGGGGGCAACGAGCAGTACTTC,CASSTRGGNEQYF,TRBV7-2,-,-,TRBJ2-7
TGTGCCAGCAGTACCCGGACAGGGTTTGGTCCAGATACGCAGTATTTT,CASSTRTGFGPDTQYF,TRBV27,-,TRBD1,TRBJ2-3
TGTGCCAGCAGCCCCATATGGCCAACACCGGATATATACAATGAGCAGTTCTTC,CASSPIWPTPDIYNEQFF,TRBV7-3,-,-,TRBJ2-1
TGTGCCAGCAGCTTGAATACGGTGAACACTGAAGCTTTCTTT,CASSLNTVNTEAFF,TRBV7-6,-,-,TRBJ1-1
TGTGCCAGCAGTCAGGGGGCAGGTTCACCCCTCCACTTT,CASSQGAGSPLHF,TRBV12-3/TRBV12-4,few,TRBD1,TRBJ1-6
TGTGCCAGCAGCTCGGGACAGGGGATAAACAATGAGCAGTTCTTC,CASSSGQGINNEQFF,TRBV7-2,-,TRBD1,TRBJ2-1
TGCAGTGCGGGTCGACAGGGGGCTTTCTACAATGAGCAGTTCTTC,CSAGRQGAFYNEQFF,TRBV20-1,few,TRBD1,TRBJ2-1
TGTGCCAGCAGCCGAATAGCATTACGAGGGGAGACCCAGTACTTC,CASSRIALRGETQYF,TRBV7-2,-,-,TRBJ2-5
TGTGCCAGCAGCTTGATAGGGAGCTCCTACGAGCAGTACTTC,CASSLIGSSYEQYF,TRBV7-2,few,-,TRBJ2-7
TGTGCCAGCAGCCTTGGGACAGAACCCTACGAGCAGTACTTC,CASSLGTEPYEQYF,TRBV9,-,TRBD1,TRBJ2-7